Listed below are T cell receptor beta chains from one sample, sequenced in a study of blood T cell repertoires in COVID-19. Profiling relied on immunoSEQ multiplex PCR, and the TCRdb table lists in-frame clones only, not all of them. Of under 200,000 clones in the sample, about 80% were seen once. The specimen was PBMCs or T cells enriched from blood (not recorded which). These receptor sequences come from a man between 50 and 59 years old who had recovered from COVID-19. CDR3s include the opening cysteine and the closing phenylalanine or tryptophan. D genes are given only for firm matches. Clone size is shown for a subset of rows, as once, few, many or a class of expanded clone.

>TRBV6-5|TRBJ1-5|.|.
CASSYRPGNQPQHF
TGTGCCAGCAGTTACAGGCCAGGGAATCAGCCCCAGCATTTT
>TRBV2|TRBJ1-1|.|once
CASSTRHRNTEAFF
TGTGCCAGCAGTACCCGACACCGGAACACTGAAGCTTTCTTT
>TRBV30|TRBJ1-6|.|.
CAWSVGAISPLHF
TGTGCCTGGAGTGTTGGGGCGATTTCACCCCTCCACTTT
>TRBV4-3|TRBJ1-1|.|.
CASSQGSSGFAEAFF
TGCGCCAGCAGCCAAGGTAGTTCAGGGTTCGCAGAAGCTTTCTTT
>TRBV14|TRBJ1-6|.|.
CASSQVGAGSHSPLHF
TGTGCCAGCAGCCAAGTGGGGGCAGGATCGCATTCACCCCTCCACTTT
>TRBV6-5|TRBJ2-7|.|.
CASSYLGADEQYF
TGTGCCAGCAGTTACCTGGGAGCCGACGAGCAGTACTTC
>TRBV6-5|TRBJ2-3|TRBD2|.
CASSYATSADTQYF
TGTGCCAGCAGTTACGCGACTAGCGCAGATACGCAGTATTTT
>TRBV18|TRBJ2-2|.|.
CASSRRRRGSTGELFF
TGTGCCAGCTCCCGCCGGCGACGGGGGAGCACCGGGGAGCTGTTTTTT
>TRBV19|TRBJ1-1|.|.
CASSPMSGPMGTEAFF
TGTGCCAGTAGTCCTATGAGCGGACCCATGGGGACTGAAGCTTTCTTT
>TRBV19|TRBJ1-4|.|.
CASSTYEKLFF
TGTGCCAGTAGTACCTATGAAAAACTGTTTTTT
>TRBV6-5|TRBJ1-3|.|.
CASSRGSSGNTIYF
TGTGCCAGCAGTAGGGGGTCCTCTGGAAACACCATATATTTT
>TRBV2|TRBJ1-3|.|.
CASSEIPANSGNTIYF
TGTGCCAGCAGTGAAATCCCAGCGAACTCTGGAAACACCATATATTTT
>TRBV9|TRBJ2-3|TRBD2|.
CASDSGGADTQYF
TGTGCCTCCGATAGCGGGGGGGCAGATACGCAGTATTTT
>TRBV5-8|TRBJ2-3|TRBD1|.
CASSESRDRGTQYF
TGTGCCAGCAGCGAGAGCCGGGACAGAGGCACGCAGTATTTT
>TRBV30|TRBJ1-2|.|.
CAWSVRQLHGYTF
TGTGCCTGGAGTGTACGACAGCTCCATGGCTACACCTTC
>TRBV19|TRBJ2-5|.|.
CASRDILAYQETQYF
TGTGCCAGTAGAGACATCCTCGCCTACCAAGAGACCCAGTACTTC
>TRBV12-3/TRBV12-4|TRBJ2-6|.|.
CASSGAGANVLTF
TGTGCCAGCTCCGGGGCTGGGGCCAACGTCCTGACTTTC
>TRBV3-1/TRBV3-2|TRBJ1-5|.|few
CASSQGTSNQPQHF
TGTGCCAGCAGCCAAGGGACATCTAATCAGCCCCAGCATTTT
>TRBV28|TRBJ2-1|TRBD2|few
CASSLSSGGALSGEQFF
TGTGCCAGCAGTTTATCTAGCGGGGGGGCTCTTTCGGGTGAGCAGTTCTTC
>TRBV7-3|TRBJ2-5|TRBD2|once
CASSLGRGGARETQYF
TGTGCCAGCAGCTTAGGACGCGGGGGGGCCCGGGAGACCCAGTACTTC
>TRBV7-9|TRBJ1-3|TRBD1|.
CASSSWTGRNTIYF
TGTGCCAGCAGCTCTTGGACAGGGAGGAACACCATATATTTT
>TRBV5-1|TRBJ2-7|.|.
CASSLNPGISYEQYF
TGCGCCAGCAGCTTGAACCCTGGCATCTCCTACGAGCAGTACTTC
>TRBV5-5|TRBJ2-7|.|.
CASSWAASPPHEQYF
TGTGCCAGCAGCTGGGCCGCATCCCCACCCCACGAGCAGTACTTC
>TRBV18|TRBJ1-2|.|.
CASSPVGGIYGYTF
TGTGCCAGCTCACCAGTAGGGGGTATCTATGGCTACACCTTC
>TRBV5-8|TRBJ2-5|TRBD1|few
CASSRQGHGTQYF
TGTGCCAGCAGCCGACAGGGGCATGGGACCCAGTACTTC
>TRBV19|TRBJ2-2|.|.
CASMDRSNTGELFF
TGTGCCAGTATGGACAGATCGAACACCGGGGAGCTGTTTTTT
>TRBV24-1|TRBJ1-3|TRBD1|.
CATIGQAVSGNTIYF
TGTGCCACCATCGGACAGGCGGTCAGTGGAAACACCATATATTTT
>TRBV19|TRBJ2-1|TRBD2|once
CASSIDRGGYNEQFF
TGTGCCAGTAGTATTGATCGCGGGGGTTACAATGAGCAGTTCTTC
>TRBV5-1|TRBJ2-5|TRBD2|.
CASSYLTSGGAVETQYF
TGCGCCAGCAGCTACTTAACTAGCGGGGGGGCGGTCGAGACCCAGTACTTC
>TRBV4-1|TRBJ2-3|.|.
CASSQDQQRSGTQYF
TGCGCCAGCAGCCAAGATCAACAAAGGTCCGGGACGCAGTATTTT
>TRBV6-4|TRBJ1-3|TRBD1|.
CASSDPDRTGGSGNTIYF
TGTGCCAGCAGTGACCCTGACCGGACAGGGGGCTCTGGAAACACCATATATTTT
>TRBV6-5|TRBJ2-5|.|.
CASGGAVGETQYF
TGTGCCAGCGGGGGGGCCGTTGGAGAGACCCAGTACTTC
>TRBV24-1|TRBJ1-5|.|.
CATSDLQGQPQHF
TGTGCCACCAGTGATTTACAGGGCCAGCCCCAGCATTTT
>TRBV4-3|TRBJ2-2|TRBD1|.
CASSQGDRNTGELFF
TGCGCCAGCAGCCAGGGGGACAGAAACACCGGGGAGCTGTTTTTT
>TRBV6-6|TRBJ1-1|.|.
CASSSAEDTEAFF
TGTGCCAGCAGTTCTGCGGAGGACACTGAAGCTTTCTTT
>TRBV9|TRBJ2-3|TRBD1|.
CASSYPGQGGTDTQYF
TGTGCCAGCAGCTACCCGGGACAGGGTGGAACAGATACGCAGTATTTT
>TRBV7-9|TRBJ1-6|.|.
CASSTHSGRGGHSPLHF
TGTGCCAGCTCCACCCACTCGGGGAGAGGTGGGCATTCACCCCTCCACTTT
>TRBV11-2|TRBJ1-2|TRBD1|.
CASSRDRGPANYGYTF
TGTGCCAGCAGCCGTGACAGGGGGCCGGCTAACTATGGCTACACCTTC
>TRBV6-6|TRBJ1-1|.|.
CASSYSGRGAFF
TGTGCCAGCAGTTACTCCGGCCGGGGAGCTTTCTTT
>TRBV6-5|TRBJ2-2|TRBD2|.
CASTRGGNTGELFF
TGTGCCAGCACCCGGGGGGGTAACACCGGGGAGCTGTTTTTT
>TRBV11-2|TRBJ1-4|TRBD1|.
CASTDDRGRVNEKLFF
TGTGCCAGCACAGACGACAGGGGACGAGTTAATGAAAAACTGTTTTTT
>TRBV20-1|TRBJ1-2|.|.
CSADTGSGYTF
TGCAGTGCTGATACAGGGAGTGGCTACACCTTC
>TRBV7-2|TRBJ2-1|TRBD1|.
CASRGQGGRQSSYNEQFF
TGTGCCAGCAGGGGACAGGGAGGAAGGCAGAGCTCCTACAATGAGCAGTTCTTC
>TRBV19|TRBJ2-3|TRBD2|.
CASSPRTSGSTDTQYF
TGTGCCAGTAGTCCTCGGACTAGCGGGAGCACAGATACGCAGTATTTT
>TRBV19|TRBJ2-3|.|.
CASRTTATDTQYF
TGTGCCAGTAGGACTACAGCCACAGATACGCAGTATTTT
>TRBV3-1/TRBV3-2|TRBJ2-3|TRBD1|.
CASSRIPGQGATDTQYF
TGTGCCAGCAGCCGGATACCGGGACAGGGGGCGACGGATACGCAGTATTTT
>TRBV5-1|TRBJ1-4|.|.
CASSLGDTYNEKLFF
TGCGCCAGCAGCTTGGGAGACACCTATAATGAAAAACTGTTTTTT
>TRBV18|TRBJ1-1|.|.
CASSPPSRQYEAFF
TGTGCCAGCTCACCCCCGAGTAGACAGTATGAAGCTTTCTTT
>TRBV5-1|TRBJ2-7|.|.
CASSLLGATTSEQYF
TGCGCCAGCAGCTTGTTGGGTGCTACTACTAGCGAGCAGTACTTC
>TRBV10-1|TRBJ1-5|.|.
CASSTGNQPQHF
TGCGCCAGCAGTACAGGGAATCAGCCCCAGCATTTT
>TRBV27|TRBJ2-1|.|.
CASSGLASSYNEQFF
TGTGCCAGCAGTGGCCTAGCGAGCTCCTACAATGAGCAGTTCTTC
>TRBV7-2|TRBJ2-7|TRBD2|.
CASSLGGGLDEQYF
TGTGCCAGCAGCTTAGGCGGGGGACTAGACGAGCAGTACTTC
>TRBV6-6|TRBJ1-2|.|few
CASSPIRRGGHGDGYTF
TGTGCCAGCAGTCCAATACGGCGGGGAGGTCACGGAGATGGCTACACCTTC